This TCR beta chain comes out of a study of cytomegalovirus exposure and HLA in healthy donors. Note on this clone: No antigen is known for it.

Study results and caveats: The study found most TCR sequences rare, yet found some public TCRs in many donors.

V was pared by 5 bases and J by 8 bases, with 9 bases between. Germline-derived CDR1 and CDR2 are MDHEN and SYDVKM. There are 11 residues in the CDR3. Assay: immunoSEQ multiplex PCR; the TCRdb copy retains only in-frame clones and omits some. The profile shows about 360,000 clones, 80% to 90% of them singletons. V gene TRBV28 combines with J gene TRBJ1-1; no clear D. Sequencing input: PBMCs. The source is a woman between 18 and 29 years old in good health and CMV-seronegative. The CDR3, as DNA: TGTGCCAGCAGTACAGCTATAGAAGCTTTCTTT. Translated: CASSTAIEAFF.